This TCR beta chain was sequenced for a study of blood T cells in healthy people across ages (dated by TCRdb to 2013 to 2016). Some background on the complete study: In model experiments, template switching captured roughly one uniquely barcoded TCR beta cDNA molecule for every two T cells. To track age-related changes in TCR beta repertoire diversity, the study relied on deep sequencing normalized with unique cDNA molecular identifiers. The donors were divided into four age groups: young (average roughly 17 years), middle-aged (about 40), aged (around 59) and long-lived (about 79). To avoid experimental bias, donors of different ages were spread randomly across the sequencing lanes. The study analyzed two additional independent replicas of 1 million unique cDNA reads from the same blood draw for two donors, one aged 18 to 30 and one aged 80 or older. Study-wide conclusions, independent of this receptor: As age increased, observed TCR beta diversity per million T cells dropped in a roughly linear way, and a significant reduction was already evident by age about 40. A strong correlation was found between observed TCR beta diversity and the percentage of naive T cells measured by flow cytometry. The CMV infection status of donors was not known, potentially confounding age-related changes in expanded clonotypes. Compared with the aged group, the long-lived group had more naive CD4+ T cells, fewer expanded clones and increased TCR diversity, suggesting age selection. Because profiling used bulk unsorted PBMCs, naive and antigen-experienced compartments could not be compared conclusively. Estimates of total diversity based on one million sequenced T cells were regarded as lower bounds and as underestimates.

This clonotype was seen a handful of times. Its antigen target is currently unknown. It has no much larger one-base neighbor in the sample; base qualities were not kept. Library generation was performed with 5' RACE. Instrument on record: Illumina HiSeq 2500. A second about 7 to 11 cycle PCR used a sample-barcoded 5' primer and a J-beta primer mix. Each TCR beta cDNA molecule received a unique molecular identifier from a template-switch 5' adaptor carrying 12 random nucleotides. Each sample yielded at least 2.5 million CDR3-containing paired-end reads. All of the RNA was converted into first-strand cDNA using the Mint cDNA synthesis kit, with a TRBC-specific oligonucleotide serving as the primer. Following uracil-DNA glycosylase treatment, all cDNA underwent a first 18-cycle PCR with the universal primers M1SS and BC2_uni_R. Concerning the study's data processing: For normalization, 1 million high-quality reads, each with a distinct molecular identifier, were randomly selected from each sample. Instead of being binned into consensus sequences, reads with shared molecular identifiers were discarded. CDR3 identification, clonotype clustering and error correction used MiTCR with a Q25 quality threshold and the strictest error-elimination algorithm. Lower-bound total TCR beta diversity was estimated with a nonparametric unseen species model using Euler transformation. TCRdb ran its own pipeline on the public reads, namely fastp trimming at Q25 and MiXCR clone calling, and kept in-frame beta chains. Each entry merges the rows of one CDR3 protein and shows their most common DNA and genes. The V and J calls here are based on TCRdb, not the publication. For this sample there are about 640,000 distinct CDR3 sequences; about 53% appear just once. In total, the top ten clones hold around 37% of the sample.

Systemically healthy Caucasian individuals from Russia, 39 in total and aged about 6 to 100 years, were included as donors. Each donor gave about 9.7 milliliters of peripheral blood, drawn into EDTA-treated Vacutainer tubes. Ficoll-Paque density-gradient centrifugation was used to isolate PBMCs, with at least 6.5 million per sample. Trizol reagent was used to extract total RNA from PBMCs, with at least 5.5 micrograms per sample. For every donor, flow cytometry on a PBMC aliquot measured the percentage of naive CD45RAhigh/CD27high T cells. From V the trimming removes 6 bases and from J it removes 7 bases, while the gene matches leave 14 bases of the junction unaccounted for. The CDR3 contains 15 residues, cysteine and phenylalanine counted. Only the CDR3 part of the read is kept: 45 bases, read in frame from the first base. CDR1 is given as MNHEY and CDR2 as SVGEGT, both from the germline V gene.

Recombination joined TRBV6-2 or TRBV6-3 with TRBJ1-2; 7 central nucleotides agree with TRBD1. The TCR sequence derives from a man aged 55 to 69 in good health. Sequenced input: blood. The CDR3 corresponds to CASRGAGTDRPGYTF. At the DNA level, the sequence is TGTGCCAGCAGAGGCGCCGGGACAGACAGACCTGGCTACACCTTC.